The rows below give T cell receptor beta chains drawn from one sample of a study of sequential checkpoint blockade in melanoma. Clones were read by immunoSEQ multiplex PCR, and TCRdb kept only the in-frame ones, dropping some. The sample shows 6,000 or so clones, about 56% of them seen only once. The specimen was CD8+ T cells sorted from blood (inferred from file names), collected from a patient given nivolumab and ipilimumab in sequence. All receptors come from a human donor with melanoma. Each CDR3 is given with its conserved first and last residue. A D gene is named only where the DNA matches it firmly. For some rows the clone size is stated as once, few or many, or as a class when expanded; others skip it.

clone size: medium-sized
V gene: TRBV6-4
J gene: TRBJ2-1
D gene: NA
CDR3 DNA: TGTGCCAGCAGTTATGGACTGGGAGACAATGAGCAGTTCTTC
CDR3 protein: CASSYGLGDNEQFF

clone size: NA
V gene: TRBV7-9
J gene: TRBJ2-7
D gene: TRBD1
CDR3 DNA: TGTGCCAGCAGCCCCCCAGGACAGGGGCTCTTCCACGAGCAGTACTTC
CDR3 protein: CASSPPGQGLFHEQYF

clone size: NA
V gene: TRBV9
J gene: TRBJ2-1
D gene: TRBD2
CDR3 DNA: TGTGCCAGCAGCCCACTAGCGGGGGCACACAATGAGCAGTTCTTC
CDR3 protein: CASSPLAGAHNEQFF

clone size: NA
V gene: TRBV7-3
J gene: TRBJ2-1
D gene: TRBD2
CDR3 DNA: TGTGCCAGCAGCTTAACTAGCGGGAGGGAGGAGCAGTTCTTC
CDR3 protein: CASSLTSGREEQFF

clone size: few
V gene: TRBV27
J gene: TRBJ2-7
D gene: TRBD2
CDR3 DNA: TGTGCCAGCAGGGGTTCGCCTAGCGGCGCCTACGAGCAGTACTTC
CDR3 protein: CASRGSPSGAYEQYF

clone size: NA
V gene: TRBV6-5
J gene: TRBJ1-2
D gene: NA
CDR3 DNA: TGTGCCAGCAGTGGAGACTATGGCTACACCTTC
CDR3 protein: CASSGDYGYTF

clone size: NA
V gene: TRBV19
J gene: TRBJ1-5
D gene: NA
CDR3 DNA: TGTGCCAGTAGTTTGGGGGCCCTGACAGGTCAGCCCCAGCATTTT
CDR3 protein: CASSLGALTGQPQHF

clone size: NA
V gene: TRBV5-6
J gene: TRBJ2-1
D gene: NA
CDR3 DNA: TGTGCCAGCAGATACTACAATGAGCAGTTCTTC
CDR3 protein: CASRYYNEQFF

clone size: few
V gene: TRBV5-4
J gene: TRBJ2-7
D gene: TRBD2
CDR3 DNA: TGTGCCAGCAGCTTGTTCGCGGGAGGGGGCTACGAGCAGTACTTC
CDR3 protein: CASSLFAGGGYEQYF

clone size: once
V gene: TRBV6-5
J gene: TRBJ2-1
D gene: TRBD2
CDR3 DNA: TGTGCCAGCAGTTACGACGGCGGGGGGGAGCAGTTCTTC
CDR3 protein: CASSYDGGGEQFF

clone size: once
V gene: TRBV5-1
J gene: TRBJ1-3
D gene: NA
CDR3 DNA: TGCGCCAGCATGAAGGGAGCTGTGGCAGACGGAAACACCATATATTTT
CDR3 protein: CASMKGAVADGNTIYF

clone size: NA
V gene: TRBV6-6
J gene: TRBJ2-3
D gene: TRBD2
CDR3 DNA: TGTGCCAGCAGCATCTCCGGGACTAGCGGGGAAACGCAGTATTTT
CDR3 protein: CASSISGTSGETQYF

clone size: few
V gene: TRBV6-5
J gene: TRBJ2-2
D gene: NA
CDR3 DNA: TGTGCCAGCAGTTTTTATAACGGGGGGCTCACCGGGGAGCTGTTTTTT
CDR3 protein: CASSFYNGGLTGELFF

clone size: NA
V gene: TRBV5-6
J gene: TRBJ2-2
D gene: TRBD2
CDR3 DNA: TGTGCCAGCAGCGGGTCTCCGGGACTAGCGGGAGGCGACACCGGGGAGCTGTTTTTT
CDR3 protein: CASSGSPGLAGGDTGELFF

clone size: NA
V gene: TRBV27
J gene: TRBJ2-5
D gene: NA
CDR3 DNA: TGTGCCAGCAGTTCGACAGGCTCTTGGGTGATGTACTTC
CDR3 protein: CASSSTGSWVMYF

clone size: NA
V gene: TRBV7-3
J gene: TRBJ2-3
D gene: TRBD2
CDR3 DNA: TGTGCCAGCAGCGTTAGCGGGAGTGTAGATACGCAGTATTTT
CDR3 protein: CASSVSGSVDTQYF

clone size: NA
V gene: TRBV7-6
J gene: TRBJ2-1
D gene: NA
CDR3 DNA: TGTGCCAGCAGCAGGGGTTACAATGAGCAGTTCTTC
CDR3 protein: CASSRGYNEQFF

clone size: NA
V gene: TRBV15
J gene: TRBJ2-7
D gene: TRBD2
CDR3 DNA: TGTGCCACCAGCAAGGGGAGGCTAGCGGGAGTCGAGCAGTACTTC
CDR3 protein: CATSKGRLAGVEQYF

clone size: NA
V gene: TRBV5-6
J gene: TRBJ2-7
D gene: NA
CDR3 DNA: TGTGCCAGCAGCTTGGCAGGGTCCCCCTACGAGCAGTACTTC
CDR3 protein: CASSLAGSPYEQYF

clone size: NA
V gene: TRBV25-1
J gene: TRBJ2-7
D gene: NA
CDR3 DNA: TGTGCCAGCAGTATAAACTCCTACGAGCAGTACTTC
CDR3 protein: CASSINSYEQYF